This TCR beta chain was sequenced for a study of blood T cell repertoires in COVID-19. Original analysis: Counts of nucleated cells, estimated from reference gene primer amplification, were obtained. Clones were read by immunoSEQ multiplex PCR, and TCRdb kept only the in-frame ones, dropping some. That table is the source of V, J and clone size, and D and trimming were worked out from the DNA. The table has fewer than 150,000 clones, 60% to 85% seen once. The clonotype comes from a man aged 65-85 years with acute or convalescent COVID-19. Sequenced: peripheral blood.

This chain's CDR3 is CASSPFSSGSSPYEQYF. The DNA for the CDR3 is TGTGCCAGCAGCCCATTCTCTAGCGGGAGTTCCCCCTACGAGCAGTACTTC. V is TRBV3-1 (or the pseudogene TRBV3-2) and J is TRBJ2-7; 10 positions agree with TRBD2. V trimming: 4 bases; J trimming: 2 bases; junction bases outside the gene matches: 11. The CDR3 extends over 17 amino acids. The V gene's germline CDR1 is LGHDT and CDR2 YNNKEL (reference sequence).